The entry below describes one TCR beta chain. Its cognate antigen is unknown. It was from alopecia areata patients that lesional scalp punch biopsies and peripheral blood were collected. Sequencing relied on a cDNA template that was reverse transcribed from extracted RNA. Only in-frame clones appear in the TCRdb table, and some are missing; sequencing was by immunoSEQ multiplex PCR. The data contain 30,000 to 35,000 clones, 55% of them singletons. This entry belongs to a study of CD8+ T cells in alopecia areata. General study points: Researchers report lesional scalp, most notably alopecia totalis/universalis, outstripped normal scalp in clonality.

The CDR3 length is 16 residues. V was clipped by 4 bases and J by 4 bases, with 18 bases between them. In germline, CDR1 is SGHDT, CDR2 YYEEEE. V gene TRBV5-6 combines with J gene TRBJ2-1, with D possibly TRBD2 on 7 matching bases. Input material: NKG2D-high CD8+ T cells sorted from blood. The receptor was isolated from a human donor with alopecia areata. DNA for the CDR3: TGTGCCAGCAGCCTTGCGGGGGCACTACATTACAATGAGCAGTTCTTC. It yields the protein CASSLAGALHYNEQFF.